Given below is one T cell receptor beta chain in context. The antigen is not known. These data are taken from a study of CD4 T cells in relation to SARS-CoV-2 and coronaviruses. Assay used: immunoSEQ multiplex PCR; TCRdb lists only in-frame clones, some missing. The table records 31,000 or so clones, around 72% of them present only once. CDR3 length: 14 amino acids. V was cut by 6 bases and J by 0 bases, with 11 bases left in between. Per the germline V gene, CDR1 is LNHDA and CDR2 is SQIVND (reference sequence). Unexposed donor CD4+ T cells date from about 2010-2018, before the COVID-19 pandemic. CD4+ T cells were isolated from the cells after around 10 days of culture.

Sequencing was performed on CD4+ T cells from PBMCs, cultured in vitro. This TCR was recovered from a human donor in good health. The chain recombines TRBV19 with TRBJ1-2; D is unclear. The CDR3 DNA reads TGTGCCAGTAGAATACAGAGAGCTAACTATGGCTACACCTTC. Translated: CASRIQRANYGYTF.